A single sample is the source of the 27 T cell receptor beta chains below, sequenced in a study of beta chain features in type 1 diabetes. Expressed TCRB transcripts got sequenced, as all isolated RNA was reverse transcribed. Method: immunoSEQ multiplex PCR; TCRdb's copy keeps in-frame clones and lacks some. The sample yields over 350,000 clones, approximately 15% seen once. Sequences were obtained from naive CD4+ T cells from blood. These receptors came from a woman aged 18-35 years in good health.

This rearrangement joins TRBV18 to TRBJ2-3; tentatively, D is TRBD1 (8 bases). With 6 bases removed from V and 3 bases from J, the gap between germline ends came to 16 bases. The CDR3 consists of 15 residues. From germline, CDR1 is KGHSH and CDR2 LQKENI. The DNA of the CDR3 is TGTGCCAGCTCCCCTAACAGGGGGGGAACAGATACGCAGTATTTT. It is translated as CASSPNRGGTDTQYF.

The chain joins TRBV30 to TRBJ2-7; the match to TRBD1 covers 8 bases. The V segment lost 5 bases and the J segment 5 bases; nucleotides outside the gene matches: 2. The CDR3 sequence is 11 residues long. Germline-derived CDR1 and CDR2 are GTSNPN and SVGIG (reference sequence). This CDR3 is CAWGQGHEQYF. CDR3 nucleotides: TGTGCCTGGGGACAGGGTCACGAGCAGTACTTC.

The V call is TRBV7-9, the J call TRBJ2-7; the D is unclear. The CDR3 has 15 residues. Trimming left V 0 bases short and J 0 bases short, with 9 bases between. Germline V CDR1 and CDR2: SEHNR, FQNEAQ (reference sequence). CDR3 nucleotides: TGTGCCAGCAGCTTAGCGTCGCTAAGCTCCTACGAGCAGTACTTC. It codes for CASSLASLSSYEQYF.

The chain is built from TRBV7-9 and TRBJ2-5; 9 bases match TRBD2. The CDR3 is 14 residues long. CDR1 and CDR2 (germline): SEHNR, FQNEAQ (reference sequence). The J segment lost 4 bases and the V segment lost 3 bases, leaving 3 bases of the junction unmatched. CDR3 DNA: TGTGCCAGCAGCTTGGGCGGGAGGGGAGAGACCCAGTACTTC. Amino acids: CASSLGGRGETQYF.

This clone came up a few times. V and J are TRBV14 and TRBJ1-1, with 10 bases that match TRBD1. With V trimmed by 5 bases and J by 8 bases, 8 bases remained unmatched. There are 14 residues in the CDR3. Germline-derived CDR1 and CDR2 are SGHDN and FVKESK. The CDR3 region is CASSRRQGAGEAFF. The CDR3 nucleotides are TGTGCCAGCAGCAGAAGACAGGGGGCAGGGGAAGCTTTCTTT.

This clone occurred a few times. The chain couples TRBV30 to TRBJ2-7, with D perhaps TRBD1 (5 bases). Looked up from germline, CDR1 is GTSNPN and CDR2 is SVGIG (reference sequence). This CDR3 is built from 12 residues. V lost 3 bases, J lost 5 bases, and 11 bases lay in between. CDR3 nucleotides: TGTGCCTGGAGGAACAGGCTGGACGAGCAGTACTTC. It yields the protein CAWRNRLDEQYF.

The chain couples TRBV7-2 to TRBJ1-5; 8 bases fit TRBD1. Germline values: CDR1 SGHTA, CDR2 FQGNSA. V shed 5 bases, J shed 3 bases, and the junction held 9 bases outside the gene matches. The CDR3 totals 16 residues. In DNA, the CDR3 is TGTGCCAGCAGCCCTGGACAGGGATCTTTCAATCAGCCCCAGCATTTT. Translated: CASSPGQGSFNQPQHF.

CDR3 in DNA: TGTGCCTGGGATCCGGGACTAGCGGCCTACAATGAGCAGTTCTTC. Its protein product is CAWDPGLAAYNEQFF. This chain links TRBV30 with TRBJ2-1; 11 positions match TRBD2. This CDR3 contains 15 residues. Trimming cost V 5 bases and J 2 bases; bases outside gene matches: 5. The germline V gene encodes CDR1 GTSNPN and CDR2 SVGIG (reference sequence). The complete variable domain, with remaining parts taken from reference TRBV30 and TRBJ2-1, reads SQTIHQWPATLVQPVGSPLSLECTVEGTSNPNLYWYRQAAGRGLQLLFYSVGIGQISSEVPQNLSASRPQDRQFILSSKKLLLSDSGFYLCAWDPGLAAYNEQFFGPGTRLTVL.

The CDR3 region has the DNA TGTGCCAGCAGCTTGGATCCGGGAGTAATCGAGCAGTTCTTC. It is translated as CASSLDPGVIEQFF. This chain uses TRBV5-6 with TRBJ2-1; possible D gene TRBD2, 6 bases. The CDR3 is 14 amino acids. Trimming cost V 0 bases and J 10 bases, with 14 bases left between them. Looked up from germline, CDR1 is SGHDT and CDR2 is YYEEEE. The full variable domain, with the rest looked up from reference TRBV5-6 and TRBJ2-1, is DAGVTQSPTHLIKTRGQQVTLRCSPKSGHDTVSWYQQALGQGPQFIFQYYEEEERQRGNFPDRFSGHQFPNYSSELNVNALLLGDSALYLCASSLDPGVIEQFFGPGTRLTVL.

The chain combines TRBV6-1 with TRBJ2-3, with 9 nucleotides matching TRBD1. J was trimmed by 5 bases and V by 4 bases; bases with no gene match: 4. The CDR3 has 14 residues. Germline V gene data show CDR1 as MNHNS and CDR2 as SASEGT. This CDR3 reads CASSVTGGRDTQYF. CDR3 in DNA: TGTGCCAGCAGTGTTACAGGGGGCAGAGATACGCAGTATTTT.

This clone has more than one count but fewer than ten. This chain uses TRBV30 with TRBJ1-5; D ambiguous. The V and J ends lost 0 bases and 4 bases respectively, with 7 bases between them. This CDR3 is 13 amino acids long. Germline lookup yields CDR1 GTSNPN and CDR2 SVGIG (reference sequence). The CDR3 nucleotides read TGTGCCTGGAGTGTACTCGCTAATCAGCCCCAGCATTTT. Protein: CAWSVLANQPQHF. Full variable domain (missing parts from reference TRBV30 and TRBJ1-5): SQTIHQWPATLVQPVGSPLSLECTVEGTSNPNLYWYRQAAGRGLQLLFYSVGIGQISSEVPQNLSASRPQDRQFILSSKKLLLSDSGFYLCAWSVLANQPQHFGDGTRLSIL.

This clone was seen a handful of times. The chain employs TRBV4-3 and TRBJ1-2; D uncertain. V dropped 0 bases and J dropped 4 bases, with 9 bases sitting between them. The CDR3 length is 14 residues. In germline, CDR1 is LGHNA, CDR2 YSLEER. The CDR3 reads CASSQDRSGYGYTF. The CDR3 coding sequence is TGCGCCAGCAGCCAAGACCGGTCTGGCTATGGCTACACCTTC.

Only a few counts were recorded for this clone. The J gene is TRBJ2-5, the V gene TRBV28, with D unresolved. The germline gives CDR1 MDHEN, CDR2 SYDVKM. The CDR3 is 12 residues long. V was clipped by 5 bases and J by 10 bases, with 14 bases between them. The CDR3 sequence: CASSPLGFNQYF. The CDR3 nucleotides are TGTGCCAGCAGTCCCCTCGGGTTTAACCAGTACTTC.

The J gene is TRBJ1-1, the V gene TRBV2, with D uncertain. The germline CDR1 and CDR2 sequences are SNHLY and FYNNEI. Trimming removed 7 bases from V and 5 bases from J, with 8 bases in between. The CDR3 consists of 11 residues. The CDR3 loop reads CASIVSTEAFF. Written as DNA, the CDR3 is TGTGCCAGCATAGTGAGTACTGAAGCTTTCTTT.

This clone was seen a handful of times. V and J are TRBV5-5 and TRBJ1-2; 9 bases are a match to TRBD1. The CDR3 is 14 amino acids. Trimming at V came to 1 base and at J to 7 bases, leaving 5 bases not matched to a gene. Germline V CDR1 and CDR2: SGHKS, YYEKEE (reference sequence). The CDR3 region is CASSLPGQGRGYTF. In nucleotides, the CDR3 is TGTGCCAGCAGCTTGCCGGGACAGGGCCGTGGCTACACCTTC.

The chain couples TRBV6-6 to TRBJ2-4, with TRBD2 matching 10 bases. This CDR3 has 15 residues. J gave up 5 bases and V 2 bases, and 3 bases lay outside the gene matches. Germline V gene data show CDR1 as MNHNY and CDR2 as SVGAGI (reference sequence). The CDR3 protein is CASSYRAGGENIQYF. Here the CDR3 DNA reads TGTGCCAGCAGTTACCGAGCGGGAGGGGAAAACATTCAGTACTTC.

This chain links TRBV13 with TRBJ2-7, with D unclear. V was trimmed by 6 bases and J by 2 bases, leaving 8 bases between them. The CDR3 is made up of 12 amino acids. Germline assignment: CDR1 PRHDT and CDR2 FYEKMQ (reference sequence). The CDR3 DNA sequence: TGTGCCAGCAGTTCGCCGGCCTACGAGCAGTACTTC. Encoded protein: CASSSPAYEQYF.

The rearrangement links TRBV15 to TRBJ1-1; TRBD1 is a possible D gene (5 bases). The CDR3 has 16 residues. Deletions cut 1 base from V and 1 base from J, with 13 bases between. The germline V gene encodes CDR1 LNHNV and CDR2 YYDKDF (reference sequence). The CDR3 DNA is TGTGCCACCAGCAGAGGATGGGGGGTCGGGAACACTGAAGCTTTCTTT. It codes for CATSRGWGVGNTEAFF.

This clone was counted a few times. CDR3 DNA sequence: TGTGCCAGTAGTATCCTAGCGGGAAGGGACAATGAGCAGTTCTTC. Translation: CASSILAGRDNEQFF. This chain uses TRBV19 with TRBJ2-1; 9 bases are a match to TRBD2. J gave up 5 bases and V 3 bases, and 5 bases lay outside the gene matches. Germline loops: CDR1 LNHDA, CDR2 SQIVND (reference sequence). This CDR3 is 15 amino acids long.

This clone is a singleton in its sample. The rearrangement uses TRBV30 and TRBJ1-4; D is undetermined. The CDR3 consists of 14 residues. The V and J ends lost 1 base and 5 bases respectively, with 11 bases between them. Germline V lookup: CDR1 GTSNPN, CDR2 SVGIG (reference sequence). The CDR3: CAWSDGRLNEKLFF. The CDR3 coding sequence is TGTGCCTGGAGTGATGGGAGATTAAATGAAAAACTGTTTTTT.

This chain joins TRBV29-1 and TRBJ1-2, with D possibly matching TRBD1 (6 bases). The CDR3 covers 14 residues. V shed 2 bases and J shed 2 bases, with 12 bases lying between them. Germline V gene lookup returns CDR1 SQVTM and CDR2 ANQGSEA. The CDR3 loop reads CSVEKDRLNYGYTF. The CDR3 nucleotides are TGCAGCGTTGAAAAAGACAGGCTGAACTATGGCTACACCTTC. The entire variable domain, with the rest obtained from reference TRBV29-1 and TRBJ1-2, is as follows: SAVISQKPSRDICQRGTSLTIQCQVDSQVTMMFWYRQQPGQSLTLIATANQGSEATYESGFVIDKFPISRPNLTFSTLTVSNMSPEDSSIYLCSVEKDRLNYGYTFGSGTRLTVV.

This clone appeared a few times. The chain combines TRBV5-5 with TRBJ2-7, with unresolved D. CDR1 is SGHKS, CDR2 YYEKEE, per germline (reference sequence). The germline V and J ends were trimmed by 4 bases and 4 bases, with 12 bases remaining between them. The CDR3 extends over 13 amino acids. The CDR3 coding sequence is TGTGCCAGCAGCCCCCTAGATGGGTACGAGCAGTACTTC. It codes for CASSPLDGYEQYF.

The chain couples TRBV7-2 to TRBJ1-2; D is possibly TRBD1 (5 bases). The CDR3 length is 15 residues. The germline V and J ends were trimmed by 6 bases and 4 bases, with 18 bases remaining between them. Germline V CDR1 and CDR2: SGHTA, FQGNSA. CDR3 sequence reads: CASRYSGDFGYGYTF. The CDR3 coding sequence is TGTGCCAGCAGATATTCGGGGGATTTCGGCTATGGCTACACCTTC. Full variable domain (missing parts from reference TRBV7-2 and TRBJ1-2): GAGVSQSPSNKVTEKGKDVELRCDPISGHTALYWYRQSLGQGLEFLIYFQGNSAPDKSGLPSDRFSAERTGGSVSTLTIQRTQQEDSAVYLCASRYSGDFGYGYTFGSGTRLTVV.

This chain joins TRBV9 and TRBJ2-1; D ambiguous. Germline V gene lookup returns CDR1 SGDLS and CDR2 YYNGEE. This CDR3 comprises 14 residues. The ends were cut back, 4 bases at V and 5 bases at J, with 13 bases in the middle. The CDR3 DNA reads TGTGCCAGCAGCAGAGCCCCTGCGGACAATGAGCAGTTCTTC. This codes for CASSRAPADNEQFF.

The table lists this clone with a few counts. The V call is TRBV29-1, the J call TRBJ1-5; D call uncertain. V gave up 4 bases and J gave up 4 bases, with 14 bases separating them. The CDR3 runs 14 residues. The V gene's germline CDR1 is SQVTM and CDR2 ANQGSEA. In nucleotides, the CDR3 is TGCAGCGTTGTTGGCGGCAGATCGAATCAGCCCCAGCATTTT. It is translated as CSVVGGRSNQPQHF.

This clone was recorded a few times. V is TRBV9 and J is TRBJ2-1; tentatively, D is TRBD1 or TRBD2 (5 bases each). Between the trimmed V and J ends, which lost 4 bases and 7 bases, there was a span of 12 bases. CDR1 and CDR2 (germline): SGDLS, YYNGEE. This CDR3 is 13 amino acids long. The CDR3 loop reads CASSLEGRNEQFF. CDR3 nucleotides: TGTGCCAGCAGCTTAGAGGGGCGGAATGAGCAGTTCTTC.

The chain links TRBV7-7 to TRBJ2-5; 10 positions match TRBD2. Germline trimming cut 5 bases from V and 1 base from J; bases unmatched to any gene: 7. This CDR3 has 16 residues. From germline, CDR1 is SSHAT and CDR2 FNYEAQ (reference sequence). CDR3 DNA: TGTGCCAGCAGCCCGCGGACTAGCGGTAGCCAAGAGACCCAGTACTTC. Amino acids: CASSPRTSGSQETQYF.